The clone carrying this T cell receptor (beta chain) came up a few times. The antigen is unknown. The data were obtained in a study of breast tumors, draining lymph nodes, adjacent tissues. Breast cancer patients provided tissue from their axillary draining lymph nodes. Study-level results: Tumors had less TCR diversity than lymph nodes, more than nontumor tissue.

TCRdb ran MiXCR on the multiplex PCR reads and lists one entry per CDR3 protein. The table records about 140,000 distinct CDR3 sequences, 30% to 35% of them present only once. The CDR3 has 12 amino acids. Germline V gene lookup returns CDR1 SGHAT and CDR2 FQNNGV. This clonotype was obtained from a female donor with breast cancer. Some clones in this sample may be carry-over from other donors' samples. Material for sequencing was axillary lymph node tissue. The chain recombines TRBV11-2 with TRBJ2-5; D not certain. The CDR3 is CTTSGKQETQYF. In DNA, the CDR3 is TGTACCACCTCAGGCAAACAAGAGACCCAGTACTTC.